This TCR beta chain was captured in a study of OX40 agonist ivuxolimab in advanced cancers. As for the study in general: Administration of intravenous ivuxolimab to patients occurred every 2 weeks at 0.01 to 10 mg/kg.

Germline CDR1 is MNHEY and CDR2 is SVGAGI. CDR3 length equals 13 residues. V lost 5 bases and J 5 bases, leaving 11 bases between the germline ends. The assay was immunoSEQ multiplex PCR, and TCRdb's table has in-frame clones only and misses some. This table holds almost 70,000 clones, 86% found once. The V call is TRBV6-5, the J call TRBJ2-3; the D gene is possibly TRBD1 (6 bases). Specimen: CD4+ or CD8+ T cells sorted from blood, collected in a trial of the OX40 agonist ivuxolimab. The sequence derives from an adult with an advanced solid tumor such as melanoma, head and neck, liver or kidney cancer. The CDR3 is CASSRARGDTQYF. In nucleotides, the CDR3 is TGTGCCAGCAGTAGAGCCAGGGGAGATACGCAGTATTTT.